These T cell receptor beta chains were read from a single sample in a study of shared clonotypes between healthy human individuals. Clones were sequenced by immunoSEQ multiplex PCR, and TCRdb holds only the in-frame ones, with some missing. The table shows roughly 1.4 million clones, with approximately 98.5% occurring only once. Sequenced material: naive CD4+ T cells sorted from blood. All receptors derive from a man under 40 in good health. CDR3s include the opening cysteine and the closing phenylalanine or tryptophan. The D gene is left open where the match is weak. Expanded clones get a size class; other rows say once, few or many, or leave the size out.

size	J	D	V	CDR3	DNA
NA	TRBJ1-1	NA	TRBV7-6	CASSLAQDTNTEAFF	TGTGCCAGCAGCTTAGCGCAGGACACCAACACTGAAGCTTTCTTT
NA	TRBJ2-7	NA	TRBV6-1	CASSAISYEQYF	TGTGCCAGCAGTGCGATCAGTTACGAGCAGTACTTC
NA	TRBJ2-7	TRBD2	TRBV5-1	CASSLARTSGKGEQYF	TGCGCCAGCAGCTTGGCCAGGACTAGCGGGAAGGGCGAGCAGTACTTC
NA	TRBJ2-2	NA	TRBV11-2	CASSFKTGTGELFF	TGTGCCAGCAGCTTCAAGACTGGCACCGGGGAGCTGTTTTTT
NA	TRBJ1-2	NA	TRBV28	CASILGRGINYGYTF	TGTGCCAGCATTTTAGGTCGGGGGATCAACTATGGCTACACCTTC
NA	TRBJ2-2	NA	TRBV30	CAWTGNTGELFF	TGTGCCTGGACCGGGAACACCGGGGAGCTGTTTTTT
NA	TRBJ2-1	NA	TRBV7-9	CASSFVGSGAYNEQFF	TGTGCCAGCAGCTTCGTGGGCTCCGGGGCCTACAATGAGCAGTTCTTC
once	TRBJ2-2	TRBD2	TRBV11-3	CASSISTSGSGELFF	TGTGCCAGCAGCATATCGACTAGCGGGTCCGGGGAGCTGTTTTTT
NA	TRBJ2-5	NA	TRBV10-1	CASSPSGVPFRETQYF	TGCGCCAGCAGTCCTTCAGGGGTACCCTTTCGAGAGACCCAGTACTTC
NA	TRBJ1-1	NA	TRBV5-1	CASSLRGYGGQTEAFF	TGCGCCAGCAGCTTGAGGGGATACGGGGGGCAAACTGAAGCTTTCTTT
NA	TRBJ1-1	NA	TRBV5-6	CASSTWTATEAFF	TGTGCCAGCAGCACTTGGACAGCGACTGAAGCTTTCTTT
NA	TRBJ2-1	NA	TRBV6-6	CASSGANEQFF	TGTGCCAGCAGTGGCGCGAATGAGCAGTTCTTC
NA	TRBJ1-1	TRBD1	TRBV30	CAWGQGIGTEAFF	TGTGCCTGGGGACAGGGGATAGGCACTGAAGCTTTCTTT
NA	TRBJ2-1	TRBD1	TRBV30	CAWGDRNNEQFF	TGTGCCTGGGGGGACAGAAACAATGAGCAGTTCTTC
NA	TRBJ2-1	TRBD1	TRBV5-1	CASSWAGDRGYNEQFF	TGCGCCAGCAGCTGGGCGGGGGACAGGGGCTACAATGAGCAGTTCTTC
NA	TRBJ2-7	NA	TRBV7-6	CASTLRAGAYEQYF	TGTGCCAGCACCCTTCGTGCCGGAGCCTACGAGCAGTACTTC
NA	TRBJ2-1	TRBD2	TRBV29-1	CSVAVTERESYNEQFF	TGCAGCGTTGCGGTGACTGAGCGGGAATCCTACAATGAGCAGTTCTTC
NA	TRBJ1-3	NA	TRBV18	CASSPAARDTIYF	TGTGCCAGCTCACCAGCGGCCAGGGACACCATATATTTT
NA	TRBJ2-1	TRBD2	TRBV27	CASSFQPGLTSGQFF	TGTGCCAGCAGTTTCCAACCGGGACTAACGTCGGGACAGTTCTTC
NA	TRBJ2-5	NA	TRBV25-1	CASSEEAGETQYF	TGTGCCAGCAGTGAGGAGGCGGGAGAGACCCAGTACTTC
NA	TRBJ1-2	TRBD1	TRBV2	CASRDRVGYGYTF	TGTGCCAGCAGAGACAGGGTTGGCTATGGCTACACCTTC
once	TRBJ1-2	NA	TRBV4-3	CASSPRGGAYGYTF	TGCGCCAGCAGCCCACGGGGAGGGGCCTATGGCTACACCTTC
NA	TRBJ1-5	NA	TRBV19	CARIPWAANNQPQHF	TGTGCCAGGATACCTTGGGCGGCCAACAATCAGCCCCAGCATTTT
NA	TRBJ1-2	TRBD1	TRBV6-5	CASRTAGGSLSGYTF	TGTGCCAGCAGGACGGCAGGGGGCTCGTTGAGTGGCTACACCTTC
NA	TRBJ2-3	NA	TRBV6-1	CASSEAGSTDTQYF	TGTGCCAGCAGTGAAGCGGGGAGCACAGATACGCAGTATTTT
NA	TRBJ2-7	NA	TRBV28	CASGLPKQYF	TGTGCCAGCGGCCTCCCAAAGCAGTACTTC
NA	TRBJ2-3	TRBD2	TRBV9	CASSPRTSGSITDTQYF	TGTGCCAGCAGCCCCCGGACTAGCGGGAGTATCACAGATACGCAGTATTTT
NA	TRBJ2-7	TRBD1	TRBV25-1	CASSIPGQAHEQYF	TGTGCCAGCAGTATCCCGGGACAGGCTCACGAGCAGTACTTC
NA	TRBJ2-2	NA	TRBV5-5	CASSPGNGSRNTGELFF	TGTGCCAGCAGCCCCGGTAATGGCAGCAGGAACACCGGGGAGCTGTTTTTT
NA	TRBJ2-3	NA	TRBV7-2	CASSLVVLGRDTQYF	TGTGCCAGCAGCTTAGTAGTCCTCGGGCGAGATACGCAGTATTTT
NA	TRBJ2-5	TRBD1	TRBV5-1	CASSLTDRGGETQYF	TGCGCCAGCAGCTTGACGGACAGGGGGGGCGAGACCCAGTACTTC
NA	TRBJ2-2	TRBD2	TRBV7-8	CASSLSGRANTGELFF	TGTGCCAGCAGCCTTAGCGGGAGGGCAAACACCGGGGAGCTGTTTTTT
NA	TRBJ2-3	NA	TRBV13	CASSSLTSSTDTQYF	TGTGCCAGCAGCTCGCTGACGTCTAGCACAGATACGCAGTATTTT